This is a list of T cell receptor beta chains from one sample in a study of T-cell memory formation after mild COVID-19. One entry per CDR3 protein results from TCRdb running MiXCR on the 5' RACE reads. Among 180,000 or so distinct CDR3 sequences listed, 15% to 20% were seen once. Sequencing input: PBMCs or a T cell subset sorted from them (not recorded which). The receptors were gathered from an adult woman who had mild COVID-19 (a few samples of this study predate the infection). Cell type and time point are not known. Both conserved end residues are part of each CDR3. D genes are given only for firm matches. The size entry is marked missing in some rows and otherwise reads once, few, many or a size class.

size: -
J: TRBJ2-5
D: -
V: TRBV5-6
CDR3: CASSRLGGQETQYF
DNA: TGTGCCAGCAGCCGGCTGGGCGGCCAAGAGACCCAGTACTTC

size: few
J: TRBJ2-7
D: -
V: TRBV12-3/TRBV12-4
CDR3: CASSRHPSLSYEQYF
DNA: TGTGCCAGCAGTAGACACCCGTCCCTCTCCTACGAGCAGTACTTC

size: many
J: TRBJ1-5
D: -
V: TRBV12-3/TRBV12-4
CDR3: CASRQQDGNQPQHF
DNA: TGTGCCAGCAGGCAACAGGATGGCAATCAGCCCCAGCATTTT

size: -
J: TRBJ2-3
D: -
V: TRBV7-2
CDR3: CASSPPQTDTQYF
DNA: TGTGCCAGCAGCCCCCCTCAAACAGATACGCAGTATTTT

size: few
J: TRBJ1-4
D: -
V: TRBV6-5
CDR3: CASSIYLSGTLLFF
DNA: TGTGCCAGCAGTATTTACCTCTCTGGGACATTGCTGTTTTTT

size: few
J: TRBJ2-3
D: -
V: TRBV12-3/TRBV12-4
CDR3: CASSLEGSGADTQYF
DNA: TGTGCCAGCAGTTTAGAAGGGTCCGGCGCAGATACGCAGTATTTT

size: -
J: TRBJ2-7
D: TRBD2
V: TRBV28
CDR3: CATGEASGSLSEQYF
DNA: TGTGCCACCGGCGAAGCAAGCGGGAGTCTATCCGAGCAGTACTTC

size: few
J: TRBJ1-1
D: TRBD1
V: TRBV7-9
CDR3: CASSLDRRTEAFF
DNA: TGTGCCAGCAGCTTGGACAGGCGGACTGAAGCTTTCTTT

size: -
J: TRBJ2-4
D: TRBD2
V: TRBV3-1
CDR3: CASSQFERGEQYF
DNA: TGTGCCAGCAGCCAATTTGAGCGGGGTGAACAGTACTTC

size: -
J: TRBJ2-1
D: TRBD2
V: TRBV5-1
CDR3: CASLSGGAYDEQFF
DNA: TGCGCCAGCCTTAGCGGGGGGGCATACGATGAGCAGTTCTTC

size: -
J: TRBJ2-7
D: -
V: TRBV5-6
CDR3: CASSLPGQPRGEQYF
DNA: TGTGCCAGCAGCCTCCCCGGACAGCCCCGGGGGGAGCAGTACTTC

size: few
J: TRBJ2-7
D: TRBD1
V: TRBV10-3
CDR3: CAISEPGTGISYEQYF
DNA: TGTGCCATCAGTGAGCCCGGGACAGGGATCTCCTACGAGCAGTACTTC

size: -
J: TRBJ2-5
D: -
V: TRBV5-1
CDR3: CASSLGGSEGTQYF
DNA: TGCGCCAGCAGCTTGGGGGGTAGCGAAGGGACCCAGTACTTC

size: -
J: TRBJ1-2
D: -
V: TRBV18
CDR3: CASSPLDSYGYTF
DNA: TGTGCCAGCTCACCACTTGACAGCTATGGCTACACCTTC

size: few
J: TRBJ2-7
D: TRBD1
V: TRBV5-1
CDR3: CASKRDSRSYEQYF
DNA: TGCGCCAGCAAACGGGACAGCCGCTCCTACGAGCAGTACTTC

size: few
J: TRBJ2-7
D: TRBD1
V: TRBV7-6
CDR3: CASSIMTGPYYEQYF
DNA: TGTGCCAGCAGCATTATGACAGGGCCCTACTACGAGCAGTACTTC

size: -
J: TRBJ2-5
D: TRBD1
V: TRBV24-1
CDR3: CATSDRTGFQETQYF
DNA: TGTGCCACCAGTGATCGGACAGGTTTCCAAGAGACCCAGTACTTC

size: few
J: TRBJ2-1
D: TRBD2
V: TRBV6-2/TRBV6-3
CDR3: CASRQGLAGLWDEQFF
DNA: TGTGCCAGCAGACAAGGACTAGCGGGCCTGTGGGATGAGCAGTTCTTC

size: few
J: TRBJ2-5
D: -
V: TRBV7-7
CDR3: CASSGRLLGGQETQYF
DNA: TGTGCTAGCAGCGGCAGGTTGTTGGGCGGGCAAGAGACCCAGTACTTC

size: -
J: TRBJ1-6
D: -
V: TRBV6-1
CDR3: CASSTASSYNSPLHF
DNA: TGTGCCAGCAGTACGGCCAGCTCCTATAATTCACCCCTCCACTTT

size: -
J: TRBJ1-5
D: TRBD1
V: TRBV20-1
CDR3: CSARTGSGGNQPQHF
DNA: TGCAGTGCTAGGACAGGGTCGGGTGGCAATCAGCCCCAGCATTTT

size: few
J: TRBJ2-2
D: -
V: TRBV5-1
CDR3: CASSPRERVNTGELFF
DNA: TGCGCCAGCAGCCCTCGCGAGCGGGTTAATACCGGGGAGCTGTTTTTT

size: few
J: TRBJ2-7
D: -
V: TRBV20-1
CDR3: CSAIGTGYEQYF
DNA: TGCAGTGCTATCGGGACTGGCTACGAGCAGTACTTC

size: -
J: TRBJ2-3
D: -
V: TRBV7-2
CDR3: CASSLGGARGTDTQYF
DNA: TGTGCCAGCAGCTTAGGTGGGGCGCGTGGGACAGATACGCAGTATTTT

size: -
J: TRBJ1-5
D: TRBD1
V: TRBV7-9
CDR3: CASSSGQGKPQHF
DNA: TGTGCCAGCAGCTCGGGACAGGGGAAGCCCCAGCATTTT

size: few
J: TRBJ2-1
D: -
V: TRBV11-2
CDR3: CASSRTGEGSYNEQFF
DNA: TGTGCCAGCAGCAGGACGGGAGAAGGGTCCTACAATGAGCAGTTCTTC

size: -
J: TRBJ2-1
D: TRBD2
V: TRBV5-1
CDR3: CASSWPGLDEQFF
DNA: TGCGCCAGCAGCTGGCCGGGACTAGATGAGCAGTTCTTC

size: -
J: TRBJ2-2
D: -
V: TRBV3-1
CDR3: CASHPGAGELFF
DNA: TGTGCCAGCCATCCAGGGGCCGGGGAGCTGTTTTTT

size: few
J: TRBJ2-5
D: -
V: TRBV5-1
CDR3: CASTAEGVETQYF
DNA: TGCGCCAGCACGGCGGAGGGGGTAGAGACCCAGTACTTC

size: few
J: TRBJ2-3
D: TRBD2
V: TRBV6-6
CDR3: CASSWDYKDTQYF
DNA: TGTGCCAGCAGTTGGGACTACAAAGATACGCAGTATTTT

size: -
J: TRBJ1-1
D: -
V: TRBV30
CDR3: CAWSVHTEAFF
DNA: TGTGCCTGGAGTGTACACACTGAAGCTTTCTTT

size: few
J: TRBJ2-7
D: -
V: TRBV5-1
CDR3: CASSLALGGVYEQYF
DNA: TGCGCCAGCAGCTTGGCTTTGGGTGGGGTCTACGAGCAGTACTTC

size: -
J: TRBJ1-2
D: TRBD1
V: TRBV4-2
CDR3: CASSQGTPAGTGDGYTF
DNA: TGTGCCAGCAGCCAAGGTACCCCGGCCGGGACAGGGGATGGCTACACCTTC

size: -
J: TRBJ2-2
D: TRBD1
V: TRBV20-1
CDR3: CSARDHGQGANTGELFF
DNA: TGCAGTGCTAGAGATCACGGACAGGGGGCGAACACCGGGGAGCTGTTTTTT

size: few
J: TRBJ1-1
D: TRBD1
V: TRBV2
CDR3: CASRGGAGGATEAFF
DNA: TGTGCCAGCAGAGGTGGGGCAGGGGGTGCCACTGAAGCTTTCTTT

size: -
J: TRBJ2-5
D: -
V: TRBV10-3
CDR3: CAIAEGSGETQYF
DNA: TGTGCCATCGCTGAGGGGTCGGGCGAGACCCAGTACTTC

size: -
J: TRBJ1-1
D: TRBD1
V: TRBV12-3/TRBV12-4
CDR3: CASSFWTGRPEAFF
DNA: TGTGCCAGCAGTTTCTGGACAGGGCGCCCGGAAGCTTTCTTT

size: -
J: TRBJ2-2
D: TRBD2
V: TRBV7-2
CDR3: CASSLTGTSGTGELFF
DNA: TGTGCCAGCAGCTTAACCGGGACTAGCGGGACCGGGGAGCTGTTTTTT

size: -
J: TRBJ1-1
D: -
V: TRBV6-5
CDR3: CASSGFNTEAFF
DNA: TGTGCCAGCAGTGGCTTTAACACTGAAGCTTTCTTT

size: medium-sized
J: TRBJ1-2
D: -
V: TRBV6-6
CDR3: CASSYLDGNYGYTF
DNA: TGTGCCAGCAGTTACTTGGACGGCAACTATGGCTACACCTTC

size: few
J: TRBJ2-6
D: -
V: TRBV20-1
CDR3: CSASPGTSGANVLTF
DNA: TGCAGTGCTAGCCCGGGCACCTCTGGGGCCAACGTCCTGACTTTC

size: few
J: TRBJ2-1
D: TRBD2
V: TRBV7-9
CDR3: CASSLTGLAGGEQFF
DNA: TGTGCCAGCAGCTTAACGGGACTAGCGGGTGGTGAGCAGTTCTTC

size: many
J: TRBJ2-7
D: -
V: TRBV5-1
CDR3: CASSLEAPYEQYF
DNA: TGCGCCAGCAGCCTCGAGGCGCCCTACGAGCAGTACTTC

size: few
J: TRBJ2-3
D: -
V: TRBV24-1
CDR3: CATSDRAIGADTQYF
DNA: TGTGCCACCAGTGATCGGGCAATTGGGGCAGATACGCAGTATTTT

size: -
J: TRBJ1-5
D: -
V: TRBV4-1
CDR3: CASSQEGRAVNQPQHF
DNA: TGCGCCAGCAGCCAAGAGGGAAGGGCAGTTAATCAGCCCCAGCATTTT

size: -
J: TRBJ2-1
D: -
V: TRBV5-1
CDR3: CASSPKSIPTEQFF
DNA: TGCGCCAGCAGCCCTAAGTCTATCCCCACTGAGCAGTTCTTC